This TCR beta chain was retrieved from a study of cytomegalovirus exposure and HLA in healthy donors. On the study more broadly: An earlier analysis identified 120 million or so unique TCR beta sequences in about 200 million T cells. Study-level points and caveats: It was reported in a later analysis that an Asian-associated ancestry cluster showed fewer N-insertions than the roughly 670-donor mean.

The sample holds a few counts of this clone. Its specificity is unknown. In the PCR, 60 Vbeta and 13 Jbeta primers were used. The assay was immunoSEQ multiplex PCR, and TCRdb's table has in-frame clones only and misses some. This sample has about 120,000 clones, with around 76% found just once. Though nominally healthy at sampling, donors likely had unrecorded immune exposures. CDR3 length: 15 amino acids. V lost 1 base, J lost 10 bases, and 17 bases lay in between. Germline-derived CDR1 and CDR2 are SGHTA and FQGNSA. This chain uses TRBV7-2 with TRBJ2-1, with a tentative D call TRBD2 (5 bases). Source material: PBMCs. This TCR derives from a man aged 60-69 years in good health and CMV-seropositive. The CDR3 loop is CASSLEYRAGGEQFF. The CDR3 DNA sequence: TGTGCCAGCAGCTTAGAGTATAGGGCGGGCGGGGAGCAGTTCTTC.